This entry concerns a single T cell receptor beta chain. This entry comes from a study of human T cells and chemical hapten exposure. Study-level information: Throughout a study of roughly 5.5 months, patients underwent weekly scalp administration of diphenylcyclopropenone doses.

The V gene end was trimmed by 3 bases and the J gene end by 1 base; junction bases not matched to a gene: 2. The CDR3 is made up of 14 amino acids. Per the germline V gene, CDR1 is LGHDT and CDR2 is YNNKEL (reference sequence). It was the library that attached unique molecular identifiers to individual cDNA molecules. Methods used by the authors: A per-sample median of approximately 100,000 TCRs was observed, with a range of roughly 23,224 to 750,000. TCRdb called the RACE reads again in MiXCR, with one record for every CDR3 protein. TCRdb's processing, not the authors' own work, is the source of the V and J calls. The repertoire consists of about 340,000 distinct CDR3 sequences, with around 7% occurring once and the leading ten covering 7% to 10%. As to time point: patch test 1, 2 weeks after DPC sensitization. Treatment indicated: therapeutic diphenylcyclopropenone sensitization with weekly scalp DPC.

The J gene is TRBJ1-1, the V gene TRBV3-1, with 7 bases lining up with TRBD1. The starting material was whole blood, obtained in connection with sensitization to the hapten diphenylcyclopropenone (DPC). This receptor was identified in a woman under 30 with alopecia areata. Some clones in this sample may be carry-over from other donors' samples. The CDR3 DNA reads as TGTGCCAGCAGCCATTACAGGGGGAACACTGAAGCTTTCTTT. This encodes CASSHYRGNTEAFF.